This is a list of T cell receptor beta chains from one sample in a study of T cell responses to AZD1222 COVID-19 vaccine. Produced via immunoSEQ multiplex PCR; TCRdb's table is partial and in-frame only. This table holds around 70,000 clones, about 85% found once. Here the sequenced sample was peripheral blood, taken 28 days after the second AZD1222 dose. These TCRs come from an adult who received the AZD1222 COVID-19 vaccine. The CDR3 runs from the conserved cysteine through the conserved F or W. The D gene is left open where the match is weak. Only part of the rows carry a size: once, few, many, or a class if the clone is expanded.

d_gene,v_gene,abundance,j_gene,CDR3aa,CDR3nt
TRBD1,TRBV6-2/TRBV6-3,NA,TRBJ1-1,CASSYPPGTGVTEAFF,TGTGCCAGCAGTTACCCTCCCGGGACAGGGGTTACTGAAGCTTTCTTT
TRBD2,TRBV5-6,NA,TRBJ2-2,CASSSRTSGRAFVGELFF,TGTGCCAGCAGCTCCCGGACTAGCGGGAGGGCCTTCGTCGGGGAGCTGTTTTTT
NA,TRBV7-9,few,TRBJ1-2,CASRPGGAQVYGYTF,TGTGCCAGCAGACCTGGGGGGGCGCAGGTCTATGGCTACACCTTC
NA,TRBV3-1/TRBV3-2,NA,TRBJ1-3,CASSTFGGVGNTIYF,TGTGCCAGCAGCACCTTCGGAGGGGTTGGAAACACCATATATTTT
NA,TRBV24-1,NA,TRBJ2-5,CATSEGPGQAQETQYF,TGTGCCACCAGTGAGGGCCCGGGACAAGCCCAAGAGACCCAGTACTTC
NA,TRBV3-1/TRBV3-2,once,TRBJ2-7,CASSQAFTYEQYF,TGTGCCAGCAGCCAGGCTTTCACCTACGAGCAGTACTTC
TRBD1,TRBV7-3,NA,TRBJ2-5,CASSQLPGTGAKETQYF,TGTGCCAGCAGCCAACTTCCCGGGACAGGGGCGAAAGAGACCCAGTACTTC
NA,TRBV4-1,NA,TRBJ2-7,CASSQDLGRQTYEQYF,TGCGCCAGCAGCCAAGATCTAGGGCGGCAAACCTACGAGCAGTACTTC
NA,TRBV13,NA,TRBJ1-1,CASSLQGNTEAFF,TGTGCCAGCAGCCTACAGGGGAACACTGAAGCTTTCTTT
TRBD2,TRBV20-1,NA,TRBJ2-3,CSASPTSGRGTDTQYF,TGCAGTGCTAGTCCCACTAGCGGGAGAGGCACAGATACGCAGTATTTT
TRBD1,TRBV19,NA,TRBJ2-1,CASRPAGTGRSNEQFF,TGTGCCAGTCGCCCAGCGGGGACAGGGCGGAGCAATGAGCAGTTCTTC
NA,TRBV11-3,NA,TRBJ2-1,CASKDSGSYNEQFF,TGTGCCAGCAAAGATTCTGGCTCCTACAATGAGCAGTTCTTC
TRBD2,TRBV7-3,NA,TRBJ2-1,CASSKLAGPYNEQFF,TGTGCCAGCAGCAAACTAGCGGGCCCCTACAATGAGCAGTTCTTC
NA,TRBV19,NA,TRBJ1-6,CASSAWGPENSPLHF,TGTGCCAGTAGTGCCTGGGGACCGGAAAATTCACCCCTCCACTTT
NA,TRBV19,NA,TRBJ2-7,CASRLDSLREQYF,TGTGCCAGTAGATTGGACAGCCTTCGCGAGCAGTACTTC
TRBD2,TRBV30,NA,TRBJ2-7,CAWSPSLLTSGNLEQYF,TGTGCCTGGAGCCCTTCACTGCTGACTAGCGGCAATCTCGAGCAGTACTTC
NA,TRBV6-5,once,TRBJ1-4,CASSNPTGNEKLFF,TGTGCCAGCAGCAACCCAACAGGGAATGAAAAACTGTTTTTT
NA,TRBV5-1,NA,TRBJ2-6,CASSLALHSGANVLTF,TGCGCCAGCAGCTTGGCCCTCCACTCTGGGGCCAACGTCCTGACTTTC
NA,TRBV19,NA,TRBJ1-1,CASSIRQTTEAFF,TGTGCCAGTAGTATCAGACAGACCACTGAAGCTTTCTTT
TRBD1,TRBV19,NA,TRBJ2-1,CASSKGTGPYNEQFF,TGTGCCAGTAGTAAGGGGACAGGCCCTTACAATGAGCAGTTCTTC
NA,TRBV19,NA,TRBJ1-6,CASGSPDRHNSPLHF,TGTGCAAGTGGGTCTCCGGACAGACATAATTCACCCCTCCACTTT
NA,TRBV29-1,once,TRBJ1-4,CSVDCHRETNEKLFF,TGCAGCGTTGATTGTCACAGGGAGACTAATGAAAAACTGTTTTTT
NA,TRBV10-1,NA,TRBJ2-2,CASRGPGTGELFF,TGCGCCAGCAGGGGTCCGGGCACCGGGGAGCTGTTTTTT
TRBD2,TRBV9,once,TRBJ2-1,CASSPRGLAGPSGKQFF,TGTGCCAGCAGCCCAAGGGGACTAGCGGGGCCCTCAGGGAAGCAGTTCTTC
NA,TRBV4-3,NA,TRBJ2-7,CASSQGLGSYEQYF,TGCGCCAGCAGCCAAGGACTGGGGTCCTACGAGCAGTACTTC
TRBD1,TRBV6-5,NA,TRBJ1-5,CASRGIDRVQPQHF,TGTGCCAGCAGGGGAATCGACAGGGTCCAGCCCCAGCATTTT
NA,TRBV5-1,NA,TRBJ2-6,CASSLASVSGANVLTF,TGCGCCAGCAGCTTGGCCTCAGTCTCAGGGGCCAACGTCCTGACTTTC
TRBD1,TRBV19,NA,TRBJ1-1,CASSIVGAGTANSKTNTEAFF,TGTGCCAGTAGTATAGTCGGCGCGGGGACAGCAAACTCTAAAACGAACACTGAAGCTTTCTTT
NA,TRBV7-9,NA,TRBJ2-2,CASSPSTGELFF,TGTGCCAGCAGCCCGAGCACCGGGGAGCTGTTTTTT
TRBD2,TRBV5-1,NA,TRBJ2-2,CASSLYSGRATGELFF,TGCGCCAGCAGCTTATATAGCGGGAGGGCCACCGGGGAGCTGTTTTTT
TRBD2,TRBV2,NA,TRBJ2-7,CASLGTSGAYEQYF,TGTGCCAGCCTCGGGACTAGCGGAGCCTACGAGCAGTACTTC
TRBD2,TRBV18,NA,TRBJ2-1,CASSPPVTSGRDEQFF,TGTGCCAGCTCACCACCCGTGACTAGCGGGAGGGATGAGCAGTTCTTC
NA,TRBV5-4,NA,TRBJ1-4,CASSFRAGNEKLFF,TGTGCCAGCAGCTTCAGGGCAGGCAATGAAAAACTGTTTTTT
NA,TRBV10-3,NA,TRBJ1-4,CAISALGSNEKLFF,TGTGCCATCAGTGCTCTTGGGTCTAATGAAAAACTGTTTTTT
NA,TRBV3-1/TRBV3-2,NA,TRBJ1-5,CASSRGTDSNQPQHF,TGTGCCAGCAGCCGCGGGACGGATAGCAATCAGCCCCAGCATTTT
TRBD1,TRBV3-1/TRBV3-2,NA,TRBJ1-4,CASSRRTGNEKLFF,TGTGCCAGCAGCCGCCGGACAGGGAATGAAAAACTGTTTTTT
TRBD2,TRBV5-6,NA,TRBJ2-1,CASSLGAGVISEQFF,TGTGCCAGCAGCCTCGGAGCGGGAGTTATAAGTGAGCAGTTCTTC
NA,TRBV5-4,NA,TRBJ1-2,CASSSRSSYGYTF,TGTGCCAGCAGCTCCCGAAGCTCCTATGGCTACACCTTC
NA,TRBV30,NA,TRBJ1-2,CAWRRQGYGYTF,TGTGCCTGGAGGAGGCAGGGCTATGGCTACACCTTC
NA,TRBV12-3/TRBV12-4,NA,TRBJ1-2,CASSPRGGYTF,TGTGCCAGCAGCCCCAGGGGTGGCTACACCTTC
NA,TRBV10-3,NA,TRBJ1-4,CAISDGAATNEKLFF,TGTGCCATCAGTGATGGGGCAGCAACTAATGAAAAACTGTTTTTT
NA,TRBV29-1,NA,TRBJ2-1,CSVEGPSAEQFF,TGCAGCGTTGAAGGCCCTAGCGCCGAGCAGTTCTTC